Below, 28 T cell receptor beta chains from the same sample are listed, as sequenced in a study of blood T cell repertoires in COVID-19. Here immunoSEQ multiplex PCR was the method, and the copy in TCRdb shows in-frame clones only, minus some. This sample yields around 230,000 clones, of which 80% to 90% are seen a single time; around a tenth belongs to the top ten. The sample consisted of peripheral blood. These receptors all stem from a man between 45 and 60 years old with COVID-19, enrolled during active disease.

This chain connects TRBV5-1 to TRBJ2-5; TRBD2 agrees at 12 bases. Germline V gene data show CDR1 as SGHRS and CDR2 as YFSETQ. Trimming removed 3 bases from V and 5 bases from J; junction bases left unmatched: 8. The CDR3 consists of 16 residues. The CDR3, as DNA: TGCGCCAGCAGCTCATCTAGCGGGAGGGGACGGGAGACCCAGTACTTC. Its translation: CASSSSSGRGRETQYF.

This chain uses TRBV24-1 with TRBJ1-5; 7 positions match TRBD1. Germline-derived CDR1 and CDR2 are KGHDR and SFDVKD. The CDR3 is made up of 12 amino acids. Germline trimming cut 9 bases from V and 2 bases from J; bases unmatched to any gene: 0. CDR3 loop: CATQGGNQPQHF. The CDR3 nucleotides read TGTGCCACCCAGGGGGGCAATCAGCCCCAGCATTTT.

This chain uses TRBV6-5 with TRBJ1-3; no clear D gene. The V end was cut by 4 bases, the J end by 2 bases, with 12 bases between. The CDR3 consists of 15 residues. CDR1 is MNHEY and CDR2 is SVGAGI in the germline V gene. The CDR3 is CASSFHTGTGNTIYF. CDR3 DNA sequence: TGTGCCAGCAGTTTCCACACGGGGACTGGAAACACCATATATTTT.

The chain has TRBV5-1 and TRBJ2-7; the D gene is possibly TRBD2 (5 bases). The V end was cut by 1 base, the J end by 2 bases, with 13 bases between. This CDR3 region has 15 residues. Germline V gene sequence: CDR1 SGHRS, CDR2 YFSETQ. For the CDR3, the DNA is TGCGCCAGCAGCTTGTCGGGGAAAGGAACCTACGAGCAGTACTTC. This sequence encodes CASSLSGKGTYEQYF.

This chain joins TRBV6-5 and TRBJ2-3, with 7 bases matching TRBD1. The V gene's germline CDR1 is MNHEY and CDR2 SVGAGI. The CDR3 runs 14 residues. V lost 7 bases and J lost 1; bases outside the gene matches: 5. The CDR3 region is CASTYRGRTDTQYF. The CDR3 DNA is TGTGCCAGCACATACAGGGGACGCACAGATACGCAGTATTTT.

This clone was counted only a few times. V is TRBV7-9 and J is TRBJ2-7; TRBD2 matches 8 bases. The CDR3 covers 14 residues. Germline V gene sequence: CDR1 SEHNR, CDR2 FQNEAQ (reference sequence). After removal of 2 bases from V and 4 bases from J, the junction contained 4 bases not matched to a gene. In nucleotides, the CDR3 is TGTGCCAGCAGCTTAAAAAGCGGGGGATACGAGCAGTACTTC. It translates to CASSLKSGGYEQYF.

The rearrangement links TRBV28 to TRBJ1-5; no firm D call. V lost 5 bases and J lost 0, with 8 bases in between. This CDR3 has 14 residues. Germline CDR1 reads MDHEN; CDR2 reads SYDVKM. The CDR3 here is CASSPEVSNQPQHF. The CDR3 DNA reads TGTGCCAGCAGTCCGGAGGTTAGCAATCAGCCCCAGCATTTT.

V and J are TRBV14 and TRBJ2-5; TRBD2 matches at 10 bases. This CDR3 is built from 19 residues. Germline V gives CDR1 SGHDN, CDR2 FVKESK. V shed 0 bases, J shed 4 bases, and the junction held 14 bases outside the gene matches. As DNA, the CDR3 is TGTGCCAGCAGCCAAGATGTTACTAGCGGGAAGGCGTTTTCAGAGACCCAGTACTTC. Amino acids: CASSQDVTSGKAFSETQYF.

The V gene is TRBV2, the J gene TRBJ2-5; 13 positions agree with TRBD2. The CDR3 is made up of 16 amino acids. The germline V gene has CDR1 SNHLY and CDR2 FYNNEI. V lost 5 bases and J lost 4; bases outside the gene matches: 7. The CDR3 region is CASSRVRTSGRETQYF. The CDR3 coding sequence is TGTGCCAGCAGTAGGGTCCGGACTAGCGGGAGAGAGACCCAGTACTTC.

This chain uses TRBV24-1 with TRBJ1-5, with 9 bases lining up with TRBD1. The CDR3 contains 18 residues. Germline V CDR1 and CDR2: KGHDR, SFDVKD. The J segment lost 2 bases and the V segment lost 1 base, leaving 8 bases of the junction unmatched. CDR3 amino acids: CATSDFRTGAGGNQPQHF. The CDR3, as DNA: TGTGCCACCAGTGATTTCCGGACAGGGGCAGGTGGCAATCAGCCCCAGCATTTT.

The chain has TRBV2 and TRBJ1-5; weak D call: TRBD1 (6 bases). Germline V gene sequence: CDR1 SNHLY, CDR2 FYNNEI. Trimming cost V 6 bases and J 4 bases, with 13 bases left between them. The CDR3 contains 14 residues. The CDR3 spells CASRVDGTNQPQHF. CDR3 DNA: TGTGCCAGCAGAGTCGACGGGACAAATCAGCCCCAGCATTTT. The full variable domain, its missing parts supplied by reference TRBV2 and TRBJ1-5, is EPEVTQTPSHQVTQMGQEVILRCVPISNHLYFYWYRQILGQKVEFLVSFYNNEISEKSEIFDDQFSVERPDGSNFTLKIRSTKLEDSAMYFCASRVDGTNQPQHFGDGTRLSIL.

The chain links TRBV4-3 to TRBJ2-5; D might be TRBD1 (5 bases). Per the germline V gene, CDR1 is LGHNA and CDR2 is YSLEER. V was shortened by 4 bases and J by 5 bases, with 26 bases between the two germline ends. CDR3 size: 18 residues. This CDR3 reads CASSPPLCSGKAGETQYF. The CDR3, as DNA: TGCGCCAGCAGCCCCCCCCTCTGCTCCGGTAAGGCAGGGGAGACCCAGTACTTC.

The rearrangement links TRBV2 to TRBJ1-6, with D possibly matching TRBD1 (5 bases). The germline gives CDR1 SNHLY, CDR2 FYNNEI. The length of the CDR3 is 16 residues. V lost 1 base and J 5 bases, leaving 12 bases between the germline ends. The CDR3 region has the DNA TGTGCCAGCAGTGAAGGCCTCAGGGCCAATAATTCACCCCTCCACTTT. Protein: CASSEGLRANNSPLHF.

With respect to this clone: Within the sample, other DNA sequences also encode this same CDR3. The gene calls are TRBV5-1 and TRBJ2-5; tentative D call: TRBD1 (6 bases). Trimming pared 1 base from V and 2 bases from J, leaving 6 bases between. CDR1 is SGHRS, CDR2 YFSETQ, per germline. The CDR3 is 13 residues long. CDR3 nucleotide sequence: TGCGCCAGCAGCTTGCAGGGGCAAGAGACCCAGTACTTC. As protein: CASSLQGQETQYF.

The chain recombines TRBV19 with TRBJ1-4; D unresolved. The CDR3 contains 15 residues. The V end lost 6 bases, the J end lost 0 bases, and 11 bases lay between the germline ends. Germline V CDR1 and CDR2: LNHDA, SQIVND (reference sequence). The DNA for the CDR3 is TGTGCCAGTAGGGGCGAGTCCGCAACTAATGAAAAACTGTTTTTT. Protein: CASRGESATNEKLFF.

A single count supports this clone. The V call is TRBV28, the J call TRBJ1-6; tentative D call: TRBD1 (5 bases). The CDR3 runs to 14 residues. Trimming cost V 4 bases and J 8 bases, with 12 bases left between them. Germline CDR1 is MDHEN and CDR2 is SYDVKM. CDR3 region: CASSSQTGDSPLHF. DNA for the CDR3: TGTGCCAGCAGTTCTCAAACAGGTGATTCACCCCTCCACTTT.

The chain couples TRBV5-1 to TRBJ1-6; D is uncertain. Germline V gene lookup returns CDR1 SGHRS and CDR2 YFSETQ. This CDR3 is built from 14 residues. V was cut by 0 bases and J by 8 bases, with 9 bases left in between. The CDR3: CASSLDRRDSPLHF. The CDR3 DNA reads TGCGCCAGCAGCTTGGACAGACGAGATTCACCCCTCCACTTT.

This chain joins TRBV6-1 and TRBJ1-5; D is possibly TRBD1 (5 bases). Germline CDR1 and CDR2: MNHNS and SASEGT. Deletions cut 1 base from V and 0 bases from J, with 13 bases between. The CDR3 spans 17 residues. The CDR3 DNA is TGTGCCAGCAGTGAAGTGGGGCAGGGTGGTAGCAATCAGCCCCAGCATTTT. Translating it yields CASSEVGQGGSNQPQHF.

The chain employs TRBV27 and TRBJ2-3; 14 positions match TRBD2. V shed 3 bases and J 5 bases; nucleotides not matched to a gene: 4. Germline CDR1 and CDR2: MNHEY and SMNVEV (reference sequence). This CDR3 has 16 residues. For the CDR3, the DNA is TGTGCCAGCAGTTTCGGACTAGCGGGAGGACAAGATACGCAGTATTTT. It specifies CASSFGLAGGQDTQYF.

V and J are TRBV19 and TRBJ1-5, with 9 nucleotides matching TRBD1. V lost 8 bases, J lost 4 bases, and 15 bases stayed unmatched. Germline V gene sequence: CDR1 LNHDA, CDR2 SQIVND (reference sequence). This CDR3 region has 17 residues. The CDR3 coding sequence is TGTGCCAGTGAGATGTCCCCGGGACAGGGCTTAAATCAGCCCCAGCATTTT. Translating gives CASEMSPGQGLNQPQHF. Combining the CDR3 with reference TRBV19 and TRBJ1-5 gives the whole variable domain DGGITQSPKYLFRKEGQNVTLSCEQNLNHDAMYWYRQDPGQGLRLIYYSQIVNDFQKGDIAEGYSVSREKKESFPLTVTSAQKNPTAFYLCASEMSPGQGLNQPQHFGDGTRLSIL.

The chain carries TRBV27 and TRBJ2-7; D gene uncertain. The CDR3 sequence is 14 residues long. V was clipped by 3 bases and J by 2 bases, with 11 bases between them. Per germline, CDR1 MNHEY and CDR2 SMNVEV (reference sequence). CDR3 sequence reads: CASSFGPPPYEQYF. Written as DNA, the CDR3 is TGTGCCAGCAGTTTTGGCCCACCCCCCTACGAGCAGTACTTC.

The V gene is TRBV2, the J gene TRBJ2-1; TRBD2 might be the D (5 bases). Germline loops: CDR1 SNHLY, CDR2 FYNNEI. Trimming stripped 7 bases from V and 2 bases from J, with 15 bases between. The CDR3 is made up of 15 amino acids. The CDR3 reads CASTVSGSTYNEQFF. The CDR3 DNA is TGTGCCAGCACCGTCTCGGGGAGCACCTACAATGAGCAGTTCTTC.

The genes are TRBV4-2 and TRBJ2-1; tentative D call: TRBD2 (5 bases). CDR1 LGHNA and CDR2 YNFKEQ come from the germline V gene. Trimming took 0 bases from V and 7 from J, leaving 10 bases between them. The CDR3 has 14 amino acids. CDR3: CASSQEGARNEQFF. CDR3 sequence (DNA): TGTGCCAGCAGCCAAGAGGGAGCCAGGAATGAGCAGTTCTTC.

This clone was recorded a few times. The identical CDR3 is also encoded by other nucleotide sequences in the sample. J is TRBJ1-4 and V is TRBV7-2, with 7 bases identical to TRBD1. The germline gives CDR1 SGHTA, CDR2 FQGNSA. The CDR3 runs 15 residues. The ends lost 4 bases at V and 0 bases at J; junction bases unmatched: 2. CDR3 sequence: CASSSQGATNEKLFF. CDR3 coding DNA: TGTGCCAGCAGCTCCCAGGGGGCAACTAATGAAAAACTGTTTTTT.

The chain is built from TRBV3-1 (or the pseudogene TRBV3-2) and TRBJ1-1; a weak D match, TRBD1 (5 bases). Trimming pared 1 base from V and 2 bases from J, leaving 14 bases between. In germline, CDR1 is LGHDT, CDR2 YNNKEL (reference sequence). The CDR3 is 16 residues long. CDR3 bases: TGTGCCAGCAGCCAAGGGGTCGGGGGTTATAACACTGAAGCTTTCTTT. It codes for CASSQGVGGYNTEAFF.

The CDR3 reads CASSEQTSGGQETQYF. CDR3 DNA sequence: TGTGCCAGCAGCGAACAGACTAGCGGGGGACAAGAGACCCAGTACTTC. V usage is TRBV7-8 and J usage is TRBJ2-5; 12 positions agree with TRBD2. V trimming: 5 bases; J trimming: 2 bases; junction bases outside the gene matches: 6. The germline gives CDR1 SGHVS, CDR2 FQNEAQ. The CDR3 has 16 amino acids.

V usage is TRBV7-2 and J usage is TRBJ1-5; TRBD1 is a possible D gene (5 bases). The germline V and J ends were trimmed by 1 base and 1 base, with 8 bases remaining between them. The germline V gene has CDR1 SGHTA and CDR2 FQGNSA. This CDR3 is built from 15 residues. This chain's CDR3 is CASSLGQGSNQPQHF. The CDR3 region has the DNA TGTGCCAGCAGCTTAGGTCAGGGAAGCAATCAGCCCCAGCATTTT.

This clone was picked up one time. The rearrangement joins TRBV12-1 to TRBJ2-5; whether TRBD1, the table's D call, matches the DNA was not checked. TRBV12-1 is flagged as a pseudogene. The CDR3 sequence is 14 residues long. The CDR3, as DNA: TGTGCCAGCAGCTCACAGGGTCTACAAGAGACCCAGTACTTC. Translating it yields CASSSQGLQETQYF.